The rows below give T cell receptor beta chains drawn from one sample of a study of CD8+CD57+ T cells in acquired aplastic anemia. TCRdb itself ran the reads through MiXCR, one entry per CDR3 protein. The sample has approximately 200,000 distinct CDR3 sequences; around 63% are singletons. Specimen: sorted CD4+, CD8+, or CD8+CD57+ T cells (not recorded which) from PBMCs. The receptors were sampled from a human donor in good health. Both conserved end residues are part of each CDR3. Each record gives: D gene, J gene, clone size, V gene, CDR3 protein, CDR3 DNA. A D gene is named only where the DNA matches it firmly. Clone size is stated in some rows and not others, as once, few, many or a class when expanded.

d_gene: -
j_gene: TRBJ1-1
abundance: many
v_gene: TRBV15
CDR3aa: CATSSTGDINGDTEAFF
CDR3nt: TGTGCCACCAGCAGTACCGGGGACATAAATGGGGACACTGAAGCTTTCTTT

d_gene: TRBD2
j_gene: TRBJ2-7
abundance: -
v_gene: TRBV7-8
CDR3aa: CASSYKAILASGSGEQYF
CDR3nt: TGTGCCAGCAGCTACAAAGCTATTTTGGCTAGCGGGAGTGGCGAGCAGTACTTC

d_gene: -
j_gene: TRBJ2-1
abundance: -
v_gene: TRBV7-9
CDR3aa: CASSLDPDEQFF
CDR3nt: TGTGCCAGCAGCTTAGATCCAGATGAGCAGTTCTTC

d_gene: TRBD1
j_gene: TRBJ1-1
abundance: many
v_gene: TRBV10-3
CDR3aa: CAISWTGGNTEAFF
CDR3nt: TGTGCCATCAGCTGGACAGGGGGCAACACTGAAGCTTTCTTT

d_gene: TRBD1
j_gene: TRBJ2-1
abundance: -
v_gene: TRBV7-9
CDR3aa: CASSSTGTMDNEQFF
CDR3nt: TGTGCCAGCAGCTCGACAGGGACAATGGACAATGAGCAGTTCTTC

d_gene: -
j_gene: TRBJ1-2
abundance: many
v_gene: TRBV4-3
CDR3aa: CASSQGGISGYTF
CDR3nt: TGCGCCAGCAGCCAAGGGGGGATTTCTGGCTACACCTTC

d_gene: -
j_gene: TRBJ2-3
abundance: -
v_gene: TRBV9
CDR3aa: CASSPYQLDTQYF
CDR3nt: TGTGCCAGCAGCCCTTACCAGTTAGATACGCAGTATTTT

d_gene: -
j_gene: TRBJ1-2
abundance: -
v_gene: TRBV20-1
CDR3aa: CSALLGGYGYTF
CDR3nt: TGCAGTGCTCTTCTAGGAGGTTATGGCTACACCTTC

d_gene: -
j_gene: TRBJ2-3
abundance: few
v_gene: TRBV5-1
CDR3aa: CASSLGTAWETDTQYF
CDR3nt: TGCGCCAGCAGCTTGGGGACAGCGTGGGAAACAGATACGCAGTATTTT

d_gene: -
j_gene: TRBJ2-2
abundance: -
v_gene: TRBV10-3
CDR3aa: CAISDGNGELFF
CDR3nt: TGTGCCATCAGTGACGGCAACGGGGAGCTGTTTTTT

d_gene: -
j_gene: TRBJ1-2
abundance: -
v_gene: TRBV7-2
CDR3aa: CASSNPAYGYTF
CDR3nt: TGTGCCAGCAGCAATCCAGCCTATGGCTACACCTTC

d_gene: -
j_gene: TRBJ1-5
abundance: -
v_gene: TRBV7-8
CDR3aa: CASSRQQGPNQPQHF
CDR3nt: TGTGCCAGCAGCCGTCAACAGGGCCCTAATCAGCCCCAGCATTTT

d_gene: TRBD1
j_gene: TRBJ2-1
abundance: -
v_gene: TRBV11-1
CDR3aa: CASSQGAAGEQFF
CDR3nt: TGTGCCAGCAGCCAGGGGGCAGCGGGTGAGCAGTTCTTC

d_gene: TRBD1
j_gene: TRBJ2-5
abundance: -
v_gene: TRBV24-1
CDR3aa: CATSGSGGTQYF
CDR3nt: TGTGCCACCAGTGGTTCAGGGGGGACCCAGTACTTC

d_gene: -
j_gene: TRBJ1-5
abundance: -
v_gene: TRBV15
CDR3aa: CATSTPRDSNQPQHF
CDR3nt: TGTGCCACCAGCACTCCTCGGGACAGCAATCAGCCCCAGCATTTT

d_gene: -
j_gene: TRBJ2-7
abundance: -
v_gene: TRBV6-2/TRBV6-3
CDR3aa: CASSGLAPYEQYF
CDR3nt: TGTGCCAGCAGTGGACTCGCCCCCTACGAGCAGTACTTC

d_gene: -
j_gene: TRBJ1-2
abundance: -
v_gene: TRBV20-1
CDR3aa: CSARSPTNYGYTF
CDR3nt: TGCAGTGCAAGATCGCCGACTAACTATGGCTACACCTTC

d_gene: TRBD1
j_gene: TRBJ1-2
abundance: few
v_gene: TRBV20-1
CDR3aa: CSATSPGGYGYTF
CDR3nt: TGCAGTGCTACATCTCCAGGGGGCTATGGCTACACCTTC

d_gene: TRBD2
j_gene: TRBJ2-3
abundance: -
v_gene: TRBV7-8
CDR3aa: CASSGREGYTDTQYF
CDR3nt: TGTGCCAGCAGCGGGCGGGAGGGGTACACAGATACGCAGTATTTT

d_gene: TRBD1
j_gene: TRBJ2-5
abundance: many
v_gene: TRBV9
CDR3aa: CASSATGGETQYF
CDR3nt: TGTGCCAGCAGCGCGACAGGGGGGGAGACCCAGTACTTC

d_gene: -
j_gene: TRBJ1-1
abundance: many
v_gene: TRBV4-3
CDR3aa: CASSQDNRNTEAFF
CDR3nt: TGCGCCAGCAGCCAAGATAACCGGAACACTGAAGCTTTCTTT

d_gene: TRBD1
j_gene: TRBJ2-5
abundance: -
v_gene: TRBV9
CDR3aa: CASSPGQPQETQYF
CDR3nt: TGTGCCAGCAGCCCGGGACAGCCTCAAGAGACCCAGTACTTC

d_gene: TRBD2
j_gene: TRBJ2-7
abundance: few
v_gene: TRBV7-9
CDR3aa: CASSLALAGVSYEQYF
CDR3nt: TGTGCCAGCAGCTTAGCTCTAGCGGGGGTATCCTACGAGCAGTACTTC

d_gene: -
j_gene: TRBJ1-5
abundance: -
v_gene: TRBV11-1
CDR3aa: CASSLGGRGNQPQHF
CDR3nt: TGTGCCAGCAGCTTAGGGGGGCGAGGCAATCAGCCCCAGCATTTT